These 12 T cell receptor beta chains came from one sample sequenced in a study of shared clonotypes between healthy human individuals (dated by TCRdb to 2019 to 2021). The library came from the immunoSEQ multiplex PCR assay. TCRdb took this table from immuneACCESS and kept in-frame rearrangements with V and J called. Such tables lack part of the clones; where checked against another copy, unresolved V genes explain under half of the gap, and the rest is unexplained. Here the sample has 550,000 to 600,000 clones; roughly 79% occur a single time. 9.5% to 15% of the sample is held by the ten biggest clonotypes. The sequenced sample was PBMCs. Receptors were obtained from a woman in her forties in good health. Some clones in this sample may be carry-over from other donors' samples.

The gene calls are TRBV9 and TRBJ2-7, with TRBD1 as a possible D gene (5 bases). CDR3 length: 15 amino acids. Per germline, CDR1 SGDLS and CDR2 YYNGEE. Trimming took off 4 bases at V and 3 bases at J, with 17 bases between the two ends. This chain's CDR3 is CASSSLGGARYEQYF. Here the CDR3 DNA reads TGTGCCAGCAGCTCCCTAGGTGGGGCTCGCTACGAGCAGTACTTC.

This clone was recorded a few times. The DNA of the CDR3 is TGTGCCAGCAGCCCAAACAGGGAAAGCTACACCTTC. Residues: CASSPNRESYTF. J is TRBJ1-2 and V is TRBV11-2; possibly TRBD1 for D (6 bases). The CDR3 has 12 residues. CDR1 is SGHAT, CDR2 FQNNGV, per germline. Trimming stripped 5 bases from V and 9 bases from J, with 13 bases between. The full variable domain, its missing parts supplied by reference TRBV11-2 and TRBJ1-2, is EAGVAQSPRYKIIEKRQSVAFWCNPISGHATLYWYQQILGQGPKLLIQFQNNGVVDDSQLPKDRFSAERLKGVDSTLKIQPAKLEDSAVYLCASSPNRESYTFGSGTRLTVV.

This clone was found once. The chain carries TRBV27 and TRBJ2-1; D might be TRBD1 (7 bases). Per the germline V gene, CDR1 is MNHEY and CDR2 is SMNVEV (reference sequence). The CDR3 loop spans 15 amino acids. Trimming stripped 7 bases from V and 2 bases from J, with 15 bases between. In DNA, the CDR3 is TGTGCCAGCAAAGGGGGCGGGGCCGCCTACAATGAGCAGTTCTTC. Translated, it gives CASKGGGAAYNEQFF.

The rearrangement links TRBV15 to TRBJ2-1, with 11 bases fitting TRBD2. V trimming: 5 bases; J trimming: 7 bases; junction bases outside the gene matches: 13. The CDR3 spans 17 residues. Germline V gene data show CDR1 as LNHNV and CDR2 as YYDKDF (reference sequence). The CDR3 spells CATSYGTSGAGVNEQFF. CDR3 in DNA: TGTGCCACCAGCTACGGGACTAGCGGAGCTGGGGTAAATGAGCAGTTCTTC.

The chain employs TRBV12-5 and TRBJ1-1; D is possibly TRBD1 (5 bases). The ends were cut back, 6 bases at V and 7 bases at J, with 18 bases in the middle. The CDR3 runs to 14 residues. Germline loops: CDR1 LGHNT, CDR2 FRNRAP. The CDR3 loop reads CASGTSTAGVEAFF. The CDR3, as DNA: TGTGCTAGTGGCACCTCGACAGCGGGGGTTGAAGCTTTCTTT.

V gene TRBV7-9 combines with J gene TRBJ2-5, with D hard to call. CDR1 SEHNR and CDR2 FQNEAQ come from the germline V gene (reference sequence). Trimming cost V 0 bases and J 1 base, with 6 bases left between them. CDR3 length: 14 amino acids. Here the CDR3 reads CASSLAGIQETQYF. Here the CDR3 DNA reads TGTGCCAGCAGCTTAGCAGGGATCCAAGAGACCCAGTACTTC.

The J gene is TRBJ2-2, the V gene TRBV4-3; 9 bases are shared with TRBD2. Germline loops: CDR1 LGHNA, CDR2 YSLEER. This CDR3 spans 16 amino acids. Trimming cost V 6 bases and J 5 bases; bases outside gene matches: 10. CDR3 protein: CASSRLSGRGTGELFF. CDR3 nucleotides: TGCGCCAGCAGTCGGCTTAGCGGGAGAGGGACCGGGGAGCTGTTTTTT.

The V call is TRBV5-1, the J call TRBJ2-2; D is possibly TRBD2 (6 bases). The germline CDR1 and CDR2 sequences are SGHRS and YFSETQ. CDR3 length: 16 amino acids. The germline V and J ends were trimmed by 2 bases and 4 bases, with 15 bases remaining between them. The CDR3 is CASSLNAARGTGELFF. CDR3 DNA sequence: TGCGCCAGCAGCTTAAACGCGGCGCGGGGCACCGGGGAGCTGTTTTTT.

The genes are TRBV29-1 and TRBJ2-3; 8 nucleotides agree with TRBD2. Unmatched junction bases numbered 8, after V lost 3 bases and J lost 6 bases. The length of the CDR3 is 14 residues. Germline loops: CDR1 SQVTM, CDR2 ANQGSEA. CDR3 protein: CSVEKLAGTDTQYF. CDR3 bases: TGCAGCGTTGAGAAATTAGCGGGAACGGATACGCAGTATTTT.

This chain links TRBV9 with TRBJ2-3, with D possibly matching TRBD2 (6 bases). Deletions cut 6 bases from V and 2 bases from J, with 16 bases between. The CDR3 is made up of 15 amino acids. The germline gives CDR1 SGDLS, CDR2 YYNGEE. The CDR3 DNA reads as TGTGCCAGCACTCGATGGGGGGATAACACAGATACGCAGTATTTT. Translation gives CASTRWGDNTDTQYF.

This clone was found many times. This chain connects TRBV18 to TRBJ2-7; D gene ambiguous. The CDR3 runs 14 residues. Germline V lookup: CDR1 KGHSH, CDR2 LQKENI. The V end lost 4 bases, the J end lost 1 base, and 11 bases lay between the germline ends. CDR3 residues: CASSQEDGSYEQYF. CDR3 nucleotides: TGTGCCAGCTCACAGGAAGACGGATCCTACGAGCAGTACTTC.

The chain employs TRBV29-1 and TRBJ2-1; perhaps TRBD2 as D (7 bases). CDR1 is SQVTM and CDR2 is ANQGSEA in the germline V gene. V shed 6 bases and J shed 4 bases, with 16 bases lying between them. This CDR3 has 14 residues. CDR3 amino acids: CSVLGGVGYNEQFF. In nucleotides, the CDR3 is TGCAGCGTGCTAGGGGGGGTAGGATACAATGAGCAGTTCTTC.